Listed here are 13 T cell receptor beta chains from one sample, sequenced in a study of beta chain features in type 1 diabetes. Whole-study findings and limits: Among all four CD4+ subsets, Type 1 diabetes patients had TCRB CDR3s that were moderately but significantly shorter.

These TCRs are of unknown antigen specificity. As every portion of the isolated RNA was reverse transcribed, the sequencing read expressed TCRB transcripts. Sequenced by immunoSEQ multiplex PCR; TCRdb stores in-frame clones only, minus some. The table lists roughly 300,000 clones, about a tenth of them singletons, with around 1% in the top ten. Sequencing was carried out using central memory CD4+ T cells from blood. Every receptor here comes from a man aged 25-45 years with type 1 diabetes.

The chain joins TRBV9 to TRBJ1-2; 9 bases are shared with TRBD1. V lost 5 bases, J lost 4 bases, and 6 bases stayed unmatched. This CDR3 is built from 14 residues. Germline V CDR1 and CDR2: SGDLS, YYNGEE. DNA of the CDR3: TGTGCCAGCAGAGCGACAGGGGGTAGCTATGGCTACACCTTC. Protein product: CASRATGGSYGYTF.

This clone was counted between two and nine times. The rearrangement links TRBV6-5 to TRBJ2-1; D may be TRBD2 (6 bases). The CDR3 has 14 residues. The V end lost 11 bases, the J end lost 3 bases, and 17 bases lay between the germline ends. Germline values: CDR1 MNHEY, CDR2 SVGAGI. CDR3 region: CASRSLGGYNEQFF. DNA for the CDR3: TGTGCCTCCCGGAGTTTGGGGGGCTACAATGAGCAGTTCTTC.

The rearrangement links TRBV6-4 to TRBJ2-1; D could derive from TRBD1 or TRBD2 (7 bases each). The CDR3 is 15 amino acids. CDR1 and CDR2 from the germline V gene are MRHNA and SNTAGT. The ends were cut back, 2 bases at V and 2 bases at J, with 10 bases in the middle. CDR3 in DNA: TGTGCCAGCAGTGACCAGGGGGGGCCCTACAATGAGCAGTTCTTC. Protein product: CASSDQGGPYNEQFF.

J is TRBJ1-1 and V is TRBV30, with 7 bases aligning to TRBD1. CDR1 and CDR2 (germline): GTSNPN, SVGIG (reference sequence). The CDR3 is 14 residues long. The ends lost 1 base at V and 5 bases at J; junction bases unmatched: 7. The CDR3 protein is CAWSGQGIGTEAFF. CDR3 nucleotide sequence: TGTGCCTGGAGTGGACAGGGAATTGGTACTGAAGCTTTCTTT.

The chain couples TRBV25-1 to TRBJ2-2; a possible D gene is TRBD1 (5 bases). The V end lost 5 bases, the J end lost 0 bases, and 10 bases lay between the germline ends. Germline values: CDR1 MGHDK, CDR2 SYGVNS. The CDR3 runs 15 residues. The CDR3 sequence: CASSLQVTNTGELFF. CDR3 nucleotide sequence: TGTGCCAGCAGTTTACAGGTGACGAACACCGGGGAGCTGTTTTTT.

In nucleotides, the CDR3 is TGTGCCAGCAGCTCGACGGGGTGGACGCAGTATTTT. Its protein product is CASSSTGWTQYF. The chain couples TRBV5-5 to TRBJ2-3, with D possibly being TRBD2 (5 bases). The germline V gene has CDR1 SGHKS and CDR2 YYEKEE (reference sequence). This CDR3 is 12 amino acids long. Trimming left V 3 bases short and J 9 bases short, with 11 bases between.

There are a few counts of this clone. The chain recombines TRBV7-2 with TRBJ1-4, with 8 bases matching TRBD1. After removal of 3 bases from V and 11 bases from J, the junction contained 2 bases not matched to a gene. Germline V gives CDR1 SGHTA, CDR2 FQGNSA. The length of the CDR3 is 12 residues. The CDR3, as DNA: TGTGCCAGCAGCTTGGACAGGGAGAAACTGTTTTTT. Its translation: CASSLDREKLFF.

This clone was counted between two and nine times. The J gene is TRBJ2-1, the V gene TRBV10-3, with TRBD1 identical over 11 bases. J was trimmed by 3 bases and V by 9 bases; bases with no gene match: 4. This CDR3 region has 14 residues. The V gene's germline CDR1 is ENHRY and CDR2 SYGVKD. In DNA, the CDR3 is TGTGCCATGGCCGGGACAGGGGGCTACAATGAGCAGTTCTTC. Its translation is CAMAGTGGYNEQFF.

This clone was counted at least ten times. The CDR3 spells CASSSLGQGIGGYTF. For the CDR3, the DNA is TGTGCCAGCAGTTCCCTAGGACAGGGGATAGGCGGCTACACCTTC. The rearrangement joins TRBV27 to TRBJ1-2; 9 positions match TRBD1. This CDR3 has 15 amino acids. Trimming at V came to 4 bases and at J to 8 bases, leaving 11 bases not matched to a gene. Germline V gene data show CDR1 as MNHEY and CDR2 as SMNVEV (reference sequence).

This clone showed up just a few times. The gene calls are TRBV6-1 and TRBJ1-1; no reliable D call. Germline lookup yields CDR1 MNHNS and CDR2 SASEGT. CDR3 length equals 11 residues. The germline V and J ends were trimmed by 8 bases and 2 bases, with 6 bases remaining between them. CDR3 nucleotides: TGTGCCAGCTTCGGTAACACTGAAGCTTTCTTT. Translated, it gives CASFGNTEAFF.

This clone was detected many times. This CDR3 reads CSVRQTADTQYF. CDR3 nucleotide sequence: TGCAGCGTTCGGCAGACCGCAGATACGCAGTATTTT. This rearrangement joins TRBV29-1 to TRBJ2-3; no firm D call. The ends were cut back, 5 bases at V and 4 bases at J, with 10 bases in the middle. The CDR3 sequence is 12 residues long. The germline CDR1 and CDR2 sequences are SQVTM and ANQGSEA.

This clone showed up just a few times. The chain is built from TRBV7-2 and TRBJ2-1; 8 bases line up with TRBD2. The CDR3 loop spans 16 amino acids. Unmatched junction bases numbered 6, after V lost 1 base and J lost 4 bases. Germline lookup yields CDR1 SGHTA and CDR2 FQGNSA. The CDR3 bases are TGTGCCAGCAGCTTAGGGCGCGGGGGGAATTACAATGAGCAGTTCTTC. This translates into CASSLGRGGNYNEQFF.

The chain uses TRBV19 and TRBJ1-4; weak D call: TRBD1 (5 bases). The ends were cut back, 8 bases at V and 11 bases at J, with 24 bases in the middle. From germline, CDR1 is LNHDA and CDR2 SQIVND (reference sequence). This CDR3 region has 15 residues. CDR3 region: CASCKVTGPNGKLFF. The CDR3 DNA sequence: TGTGCCAGTTGTAAGGTAACGGGACCGAACGGGAAACTGTTTTTT.